This section outlines one T cell receptor beta chain sequence together with its context. The junction does not match germline at one end; this may be a read error. This sample is part of a study of neurological immune-mediated disorders. Time point noted: longitudinal time-point 3. TCRdb called the 5' RACE reads again in MiXCR, with one record for every CDR3 protein. The sample includes about 99,000 distinct CDR3 sequences, approximately 11% seen only once; the top ten take more than 2.5%. This CDR3 has 14 residues. The V and J genes are TRBV12-3 or TRBV12-4 and TRBJ2-3; D gene uncertain. This clonotype was sampled from a female donor with HTLV-1-associated myelopathy (HAM/TSP). Sequencing used PBMCs. CDR3 in DNA: TGTGCCAACAGTTTATCCAGCGGCACAGATACGCAGTATTTT. This codes for CANSLSSGTDTQYF.